A selection of T cell receptor beta chains follows, all from one sample in a study of blood T cell repertoires in COVID-19. Sequencing was performed with immunoSEQ multiplex PCR; in TCRdb, only in-frame clones are kept and a portion is missing. The repertoire consists of about 34,000 clones, with about 91% occurring once and the leading ten covering around 5.8%. The material sequenced was peripheral blood. The receptors stem from a woman at least 80 years old with acute or convalescent COVID-19. CDR3s leave out the opening cysteine and the closing phenylalanine or tryptophan. Fields, in order: J gene, V gene, CDR3 protein.

>TRBJ1-3|TRBV5-1
ASSPGQVASGNTIY
>TRBJ2-5|TRBV7-9
ASSLNAGKGETQY
>TRBJ1-1|TRBV2
ASSWDRLNTEAF
>TRBJ2-5|TRBV6-2/TRBV6-3
ASSYDQRGFQETQY
>TRBJ1-5|TRBV3-1/TRBV3-2
ASSFLGANQPQH
>TRBJ1-1|TRBV6-5
ASSYWGENTEAF
>TRBJ2-7|TRBV6-5
ASSYSDRGIYEQY
>TRBJ2-5|TRBV3-1/TRBV3-2
ASSQGPRTSGGQETQY
>TRBJ2-3|TRBV19
ASGRGGGFEDTQY
>TRBJ1-3|TRBV7-8
ASSPRNRASGNTIY
>TRBJ2-2|TRBV11-3
ASSLVTSSTGELF
>TRBJ1-4|TRBV10-3
AISENRRNEKLF
>TRBJ2-7|TRBV6-2/TRBV6-3
ASSRSGGDHEQY
>TRBJ1-2|TRBV6-1
ASSENTFYGYT
>TRBJ2-7|TRBV29-1
SVDQGGHEQY
>TRBJ2-6|TRBV18
ASSGTGRTISGANVLT
>TRBJ2-7|TRBV7-9
ASSLGPGDEQY
>TRBJ1-4|TRBV15
ATSFRRGRNEKLF
>TRBJ2-5|TRBV6-6
ASSHGLAGDQGAQY
>TRBJ1-1|TRBV5-6
ASSFDSEAF
>TRBJ2-1|TRBV9
ASSLSSGSYNEQF
>TRBJ2-2|TRBV4-2
ASSPRDRAFTGELF
>TRBJ2-3|TRBV29-1
SVEDHGGRYTDTQY
>TRBJ1-6|TRBV2
ASSPTGQTNSPLH
>TRBJ1-1|TRBV5-1
ASSVDTNTEAF
>TRBJ2-7|TRBV11-3
ASSLGNRGPSYEQY